This paragraph covers one TCR beta chain sequence. Its antigen is not known. This sample was included in a study of T cell responses to AZD1222 COVID-19 vaccine. Method: immunoSEQ multiplex PCR; TCRdb's copy keeps in-frame clones and lacks some. This table holds roughly 100,000 clones, 91% found once. Study-wide results and caveats: Targets within unmutated variant regions were reportedly found for nearly half of spike-specific TCRs.

The CDR3 spans 15 residues. CDR1 is MNHEY, CDR2 SMNVEV, per germline (reference sequence). The V segment lost 2 bases and the J segment 2 bases; nucleotides outside the gene matches: 3. The V gene is TRBV27, the J gene TRBJ2-7; the match to TRBD2 covers 10 bases. The TCR was taken from an adult in good health. Here the sequenced sample was peripheral blood, taken on day 0 of AZD1222 vaccination. The CDR3 spells CASSLRLAGAYEQYF. In DNA form, the CDR3 reads TGTGCCAGCAGTTTAAGGCTAGCGGGAGCCTACGAGCAGTACTTC.